This is a list of T cell receptor beta chains from one sample in a study of cytomegalovirus exposure and HLA in healthy donors. Generated by immunoSEQ multiplex PCR, the TCRdb table keeps only in-frame clones and is missing some. The sample yields about 130,000 clones, 77% seen once. The sample consisted of PBMCs. Every receptor here comes from a male donor in good health and CMV-seropositive. The CDR3 runs from the conserved cysteine through the conserved F or W. Each record gives: D gene, J gene, V gene, clone size, CDR3 DNA, CDR3 protein. A D gene is named only where the DNA matches it firmly. Rows give clone size only sometimes, using once, few, many, or a class for an expanded clone.

d_call: TRBD2; j_call: TRBJ2-1; v_call: TRBV19; clone_size: once; cdr3_nt: TGTGCCAGTAGTAAGTTAGCGGGAGGGCCGGGTGAGCAGTTCTTC; cdr3_aa: CASSKLAGGPGEQFF
d_call: TRBD1; j_call: TRBJ1-5; v_call: TRBV5-5; clone_size: -; cdr3_nt: TGTGCCAGCAGCCCTAGGACAGGGGGCAGCAATCAGCCCCAGCATTTT; cdr3_aa: CASSPRTGGSNQPQHF
d_call: -; j_call: TRBJ1-3; v_call: TRBV6-1; clone_size: -; cdr3_nt: TGTGCCAGCAGTGAACGAGGGCGGATTGCTGGAAACACCATATATTTT; cdr3_aa: CASSERGRIAGNTIYF
d_call: -; j_call: TRBJ1-5; v_call: TRBV28; clone_size: -; cdr3_nt: TGTGCCAGCACGATTGGGGGGACTAGGCAGCCCCAGCATTTT; cdr3_aa: CASTIGGTRQPQHF
d_call: -; j_call: TRBJ2-6; v_call: TRBV29-1; clone_size: few; cdr3_nt: TGCAGCTTTTCTTCTGGGGCCAACGTCCTGACTTTC; cdr3_aa: CSFSSGANVLTF
d_call: -; j_call: TRBJ1-6; v_call: TRBV7-9; clone_size: -; cdr3_nt: TGTGCCAGCAGCTCCGGGCCCCTCCACTTT; cdr3_aa: CASSSGPLHF
d_call: TRBD1; j_call: TRBJ1-2; v_call: TRBV18; clone_size: -; cdr3_nt: TGTGCCAGCTCAACCGGACAGGGTATGGTTGGCTACACCTTC; cdr3_aa: CASSTGQGMVGYTF
d_call: -; j_call: TRBJ2-2; v_call: TRBV5-1; clone_size: -; cdr3_nt: TGCGCCAGCAGCTTGGCGGGGATCACCGGGGAGCTGTTTTTT; cdr3_aa: CASSLAGITGELFF
d_call: -; j_call: TRBJ2-1; v_call: TRBV11-1; clone_size: -; cdr3_nt: TGTGCCAGCAGCTTAGACGGGAGCGGGCATGAGCAGTTCTTC; cdr3_aa: CASSLDGSGHEQFF
d_call: -; j_call: TRBJ1-5; v_call: TRBV28; clone_size: -; cdr3_nt: TGTGCCAGCTTCCTTGGGGGGAATCAGCCCCAGCATTTT; cdr3_aa: CASFLGGNQPQHF
d_call: TRBD2; j_call: TRBJ2-1; v_call: TRBV6-1; clone_size: -; cdr3_nt: TGTGCCAGCAGCGTACTAGCGGGGGGTGTCAATGAGCAGTTCTTC; cdr3_aa: CASSVLAGGVNEQFF
d_call: -; j_call: TRBJ2-2; v_call: TRBV13; clone_size: -; cdr3_nt: TGTGCCAGCAGCTTAGCGGGGGAGCTGTTTTTT; cdr3_aa: CASSLAGELFF
d_call: TRBD1; j_call: TRBJ1-5; v_call: TRBV10-1; clone_size: once; cdr3_nt: TGCGCCGGACAGGAACTTCAGGGGCCCCAGCATTTT; cdr3_aa: CAGQELQGPQHF
d_call: -; j_call: TRBJ1-2; v_call: TRBV7-2; clone_size: -; cdr3_nt: TGTGCCAGCAGCTTCAGTAACTATGGCTACACCTTC; cdr3_aa: CASSFSNYGYTF